One sample yielded the 22 T cell receptor beta chains listed below, sequenced in a study of early T cells in non-severe SARS-CoV-2 infection. TCRdb re-analysed the 5' RACE reads in MiXCR, keeping a single row per CDR3 protein. The sample has over 85,000 distinct CDR3 sequences; around 13% are singletons. Sequencing was done on a sample of whole blood. All receptors derive from an adult who was a healthcare worker with PCR-confirmed SARS-CoV-2 infection or an uninfected control (not recorded which).

This chain uses TRBV7-2 with TRBJ2-7; no definite D call. The CDR3 totals 15 residues. The germline CDR1 and CDR2 sequences are SGHTA and FQGNSA. The germline V and J ends were trimmed by 1 base and 8 bases, with 18 bases remaining between them. The CDR3 protein is CASSLVPGRTTKQYF. As DNA, the CDR3 is TGTGCCAGCAGCTTAGTCCCGGGCCGAACTACGAAGCAGTACTTC.

This clonotype came up a few times. This chain connects TRBV4-3 to TRBJ1-6; possible D gene TRBD1, 5 bases. This CDR3 spans 14 amino acids. Germline loops: CDR1 LGHNA, CDR2 YSLEER. V dropped 4 bases and J dropped 7 bases, with 11 bases sitting between them. CDR3 DNA sequence: TGCGCCAGCAGCCCGGGGACGGGGAATTCACCCCTCCACTTT. Protein: CASSPGTGNSPLHF.

This clonotype came up many times. The chain is built from TRBV5-1 and TRBJ2-3; TRBD2 matches at 8 bases. The CDR3 contains 16 residues. J was trimmed by 4 bases and V by 1 base; bases with no gene match: 8. Germline loops: CDR1 SGHRS, CDR2 YFSETQ. The CDR3 DNA is TGCGCCAGCAGCTTGATGTCGACTAGCGTCCCAGATACGCAGTATTTT. It codes for CASSLMSTSVPDTQYF.

This chain uses TRBV5-1 with TRBJ2-7, with D hard to call. V was pared by 0 bases and J by 2 bases, with 9 bases between. The CDR3 contains 14 residues. Per the germline V gene, CDR1 is SGHRS and CDR2 is YFSETQ. In DNA, the CDR3 is TGCGCCAGCAGCTTGGTCGCCGATACCTACGAGCAGTACTTC. Encoded protein: CASSLVADTYEQYF.

With regard to this clonotype: This may come from a read error, since a much larger clone is one base off. The chain uses TRBV7-9 and TRBJ2-1, with a possible D match to TRBD2 (6 bases). There are 16 residues in the CDR3. CDR1 SEHNR and CDR2 FQNEAQ come from the germline V gene (reference sequence). Deletions cut 8 bases from V and 3 bases from J, with 20 bases between. Here the CDR3 DNA reads TGTGCCAGCGCTGCGGGGCGGGTGATCTACTACAATGAGCAGTTCTTC. Its protein product is CASAAGRVIYYNEQFF.

This clonotype has only a few counts. The V and J genes are TRBV6-5 and TRBJ2-3; D might be TRBD2 (5 bases). The CDR3 is made up of 16 amino acids. The germline V gene encodes CDR1 MNHEY and CDR2 SVGAGI. V was cut by 0 bases and J by 2 bases, with 12 bases left in between. DNA of the CDR3: TGTGCCAGCAGTTACTCAACGGGATCCCCCACAGATACGCAGTATTTT. The encoded protein is CASSYSTGSPTDTQYF.

At least ten counts were recorded for this clonotype. The gene calls are TRBV20-1 and TRBJ1-1; the D is unclear. V dropped 4 bases and J dropped 3 bases, with 9 bases sitting between them. Germline lookup yields CDR1 DFQATT and CDR2 SNEGSKA (reference sequence). The CDR3 has 12 amino acids. This CDR3 is CSAKEQDTEAFF. The CDR3 DNA sequence: TGCAGTGCTAAGGAGCAGGACACTGAAGCTTTCTTT.

Only one count was recorded for this clonotype. The V call is TRBV9, the J call TRBJ2-1; D is ambiguous. Per the germline V gene, CDR1 is SGDLS and CDR2 is YYNGEE. CDR3 size: 15 residues. Deletions cut 6 bases from V and 1 base from J, with 14 bases between. CDR3 sequence reads: CASTSDLYSYNEQFF. The DNA of the CDR3 is TGTGCCAGCACCTCCGACCTGTATTCCTACAATGAGCAGTTCTTC. Full variable domain (outside the CDR3, taken from reference TRBV9 and TRBJ2-1): DSGVTQTPKHLITATGQRVTLRCSPRSGDLSVYWYQQSLDQGLQFLIQYYNGEERAKGNILERFSAQQFPDLHSELNLSSLELGDSALYFCASTSDLYSYNEQFFGPGTRLTVL.

This clonotype is judged medium-sized (0.01 to 0.1%). The chain has TRBV5-1 and TRBJ2-2; D gene unclear. Germline V gene sequence: CDR1 SGHRS, CDR2 YFSETQ. The V end was cut by 0 bases, the J end by 7 bases, with 13 bases between. The CDR3 covers 15 residues. The CDR3 reads CASSLVMDSGGELFF. In nucleotides, the CDR3 is TGCGCCAGCAGCTTGGTAATGGATTCTGGCGGGGAGCTGTTTTTT.

This clonotype appeared many times. This chain links TRBV6-2 or TRBV6-3 with TRBJ2-7; 8 bases are a match to TRBD2. Germline V gene lookup returns CDR1 MNHEY and CDR2 SVGEGT. Unmatched junction bases numbered 6, after V lost 6 bases and J lost 5 bases. The CDR3 has 13 residues. CDR3 DNA sequence: TGTGCCAGCAGGAGCGGGAGAGGTAACGAGCAGTACTTC. This codes for CASRSGRGNEQYF.

This clonotype was observed a handful of times. This chain uses TRBV3-1 with TRBJ2-1, with D maybe TRBD2 (6 bases). CDR1 is LGHDT, CDR2 YNNKEL, per germline (reference sequence). V was clipped by 3 bases and J by 7 bases, with 13 bases between them. CDR3 size: 14 residues. The CDR3 DNA follows: TGTGCCAGCAGCCAGACCGGACTAACAAATGAGCAGTTCTTC. Its translation: CASSQTGLTNEQFF.

This clonotype was recorded at least ten times. The chain uses TRBV20-1 and TRBJ1-4, with TRBD1 identical over 7 bases. The CDR3 length is 14 residues. After removal of 3 bases from V and 8 bases from J, the junction contained 9 bases not matched to a gene. Germline V gene sequence: CDR1 DFQATT, CDR2 SNEGSKA (reference sequence). The CDR3 here is CSASARDRDEKLFF. Written as DNA, the CDR3 is TGCAGTGCTAGTGCCCGGGACAGAGACGAAAAACTGTTTTTT.

This clonotype has just a few counts. The rearrangement uses TRBV18 and TRBJ2-5; no clear D gene. CDR1 is KGHSH, CDR2 LQKENI, per germline. This CDR3 is 15 amino acids long. V gave up 3 bases and J gave up 1 base, with 12 bases separating them. CDR3 residues: CASSPPSRSQETQYF. The CDR3 coding sequence is TGTGCCAGCTCACCCCCGAGCCGGTCCCAAGAGACCCAGTACTTC.

Only one count was recorded for this clonotype. This chain joins TRBV5-1 and TRBJ2-1; no definite D call. The V gene's germline CDR1 is SGHRS and CDR2 YFSETQ. Trimming stripped 4 bases from V and 10 bases from J, with 12 bases between. The CDR3 consists of 12 residues. The DNA for the CDR3 is TGCGCCAGCAGCCAATTTTCCGTGGAGCAGTTCTTC. It encodes CASSQFSVEQFF. Full variable domain (rest looked up from reference TRBV5-1 and TRBJ2-1): KAGVTQTPRYLIKTRGQQVTLSCSPISGHRSVSWYQQTPGQGLQFLFEYFSETQRNKGNFPGRFSGRQFSNSRSEMNVSTLELGDSALYLCASSQFSVEQFFGPGTRLTVL.

This clonotype was picked up a small number of times. The chain recombines TRBV20-1 with TRBJ2-2; D ambiguous. The CDR3 sequence is 13 residues long. Trimming stripped 3 bases from V and 3 bases from J, with 8 bases between. Germline lookup yields CDR1 DFQATT and CDR2 SNEGSKA (reference sequence). The CDR3, as DNA: TGCAGTGCTAGCATGAGTCACACCGGGGAGCTGTTTTTT. Its translation is CSASMSHTGELFF.

There are a few counts of this clonotype. V usage is TRBV7-6 and J usage is TRBJ2-3, with a tentative D call TRBD2 (5 bases). Germline assignment: CDR1 SGHVS and CDR2 FNYEAQ. The CDR3 has 15 residues. Trimming stripped 4 bases from V and 2 bases from J, with 13 bases between. This CDR3 is CASSSLARPTDTQYF. The CDR3, as DNA: TGTGCCAGCAGCTCCTTAGCGAGGCCCACAGATACGCAGTATTTT.

The chain has TRBV7-2 and TRBJ2-3; 8 bases map to TRBD2. V dropped 5 bases and J dropped 0; count of bases not matched to a gene: 4. There are 15 residues in the CDR3. Germline lookup yields CDR1 SGHTA and CDR2 FQGNSA. CDR3 sequence (DNA): TGTGCCAGCAGCGGGGGACTAGGGAGCACAGATACGCAGTATTTT. Protein product: CASSGGLGSTDTQYF.

This chain connects TRBV6-2 or TRBV6-3 to TRBJ1-5; D is undetermined. CDR1 is MNHEY, CDR2 SVGEGT, per germline. Trimming cost V 5 bases and J 3 bases, with 8 bases left between them. The CDR3 spans 13 residues. The CDR3 DNA follows: TGTGCCAGCAGTGCTCAGGCCAATCAGCCCCAGCATTTT. Its protein is CASSAQANQPQHF.

At least ten counts were recorded for this clonotype. The rearrangement joins TRBV20-1 to TRBJ1-4; the D gene is possibly TRBD1 (5 bases). The CDR3 runs to 15 residues. Germline CDR1 is DFQATT and CDR2 is SNEGSKA (reference sequence). The V and J ends lost 3 bases and 7 bases respectively, with 18 bases between them. The CDR3 sequence: CSAREPVGRGEKLFF. The DNA of the CDR3 is TGCAGTGCTAGGGAGCCCGTTGGGAGGGGTGAAAAACTGTTTTTT.

This clonotype was recorded many times. The gene calls are TRBV11-3 and TRBJ2-2, with TRBD2 matching over 9 bases. The CDR3 spans 16 residues. V gave up 6 bases and J gave up 3 bases; unmatched junction bases: 8. In germline, CDR1 is SGHNT, CDR2 YENEEA. This CDR3 reads CASSARREGYTGELFF. The CDR3 DNA follows: TGTGCCAGCAGTGCAAGGCGGGAGGGGTACACCGGGGAGCTGTTTTTT.

The chain has TRBV20-1 and TRBJ1-1; no firm D call. The germline V gene has CDR1 DFQATT and CDR2 SNEGSKA (reference sequence). This CDR3 contains 12 residues. V was cut by 6 bases and J by 0 bases, with 8 bases left in between. As DNA, the CDR3 is TGCAGTGCCGATAGAGTGAACACTGAAGCTTTCTTT. Protein product: CSADRVNTEAFF.

This clonotype was counted at least ten times. V and J are TRBV9 and TRBJ2-2; tentatively, D is TRBD1 or TRBD2 (6 bases each). This CDR3 has 17 amino acids. V was shortened by 0 bases and J by 2 bases, with 14 bases between the two germline ends. Germline CDR1 reads SGDLS; CDR2 reads YYNGEE. The CDR3 nucleotides are TGTGCCAGCAGCGTAGCTGGGGGGACACTTAACACCGGGGAGCTGTTTTTT. This gives the protein CASSVAGGTLNTGELFF.